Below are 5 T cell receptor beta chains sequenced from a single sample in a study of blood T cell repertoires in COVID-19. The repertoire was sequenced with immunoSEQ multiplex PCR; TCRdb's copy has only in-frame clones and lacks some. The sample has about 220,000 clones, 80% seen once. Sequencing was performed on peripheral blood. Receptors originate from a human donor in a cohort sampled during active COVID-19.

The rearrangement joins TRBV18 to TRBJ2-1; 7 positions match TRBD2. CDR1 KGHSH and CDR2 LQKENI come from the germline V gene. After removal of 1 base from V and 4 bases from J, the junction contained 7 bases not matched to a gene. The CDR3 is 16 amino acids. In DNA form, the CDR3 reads TGTGCCAGCTCACCACTTCCCCGGGGGGTTTACAATGAGCAGTTCTTC. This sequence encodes CASSPLPRGVYNEQFF.

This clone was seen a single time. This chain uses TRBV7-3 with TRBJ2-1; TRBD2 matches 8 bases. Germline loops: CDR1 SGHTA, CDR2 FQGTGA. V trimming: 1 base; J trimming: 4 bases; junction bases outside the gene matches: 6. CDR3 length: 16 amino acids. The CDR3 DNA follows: TGTGCCAGCAGCTTAAGCGGCGGGAGGCAGTACAATGAGCAGTTCTTC. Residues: CASSLSGGRQYNEQFF.

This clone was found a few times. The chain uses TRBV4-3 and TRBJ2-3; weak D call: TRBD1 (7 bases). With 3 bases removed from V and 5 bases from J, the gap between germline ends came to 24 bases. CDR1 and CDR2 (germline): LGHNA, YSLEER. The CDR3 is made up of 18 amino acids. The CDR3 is CASSQILGGGVSQDTQYF. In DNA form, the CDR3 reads TGCGCCAGCAGCCAGATCCTAGGAGGGGGCGTCAGTCAAGATACGCAGTATTTT.

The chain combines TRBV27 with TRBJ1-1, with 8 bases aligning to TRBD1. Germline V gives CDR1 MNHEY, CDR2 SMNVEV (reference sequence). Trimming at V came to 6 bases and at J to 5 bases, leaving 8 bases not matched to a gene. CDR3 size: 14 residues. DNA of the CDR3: TGTGCCAGCAGAATAACAGGGGGGGGGACTGAAGCTTTCTTT. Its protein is CASRITGGGTEAFF.

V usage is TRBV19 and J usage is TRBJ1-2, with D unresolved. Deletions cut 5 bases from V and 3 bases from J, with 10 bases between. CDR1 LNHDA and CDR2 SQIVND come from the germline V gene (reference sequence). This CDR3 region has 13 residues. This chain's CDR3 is CASSPRLDYGYTF. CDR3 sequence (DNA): TGTGCCAGTAGTCCCAGGTTGGACTATGGCTACACCTTC.